Detailed here is one T cell receptor (beta chain). Clones were sequenced by immunoSEQ multiplex PCR, and TCRdb holds only the in-frame ones, with some missing. The table records around 70,000 clones, roughly nine tenths of them present only once. This sample is drawn from a study of T cell changes during pregnancy in multiple sclerosis. Germline CDR1 and CDR2: SQVTM and ANQGSEA. The V and J ends lost 7 bases and 5 bases respectively, with 17 bases between them. The CDR3 has 13 residues. The source is a female donor with multiple sclerosis, enrolled in a pregnancy study. The rearrangement joins TRBV29-1 to TRBJ2-5; TRBD2 might be the D (6 bases). Sequencing used peripheral blood, obtained after pregnancy. CDR3 amino acids: CSGGGGRGETQYF. The CDR3 nucleotides read TGCAGCGGTGGCGGAGGGCGCGGGGAGACCCAGTACTTC. Full variable domain (rest looked up from reference TRBV29-1 and TRBJ2-5): SAVISQKPSRDICQRGTSLTIQCQVDSQVTMMFWYRQQPGQSLTLIATANQGSEATYESGFVIDKFPISRPNLTFSTLTVSNMSPEDSSIYLCSGGGGRGETQYFGPGTRLLVL.